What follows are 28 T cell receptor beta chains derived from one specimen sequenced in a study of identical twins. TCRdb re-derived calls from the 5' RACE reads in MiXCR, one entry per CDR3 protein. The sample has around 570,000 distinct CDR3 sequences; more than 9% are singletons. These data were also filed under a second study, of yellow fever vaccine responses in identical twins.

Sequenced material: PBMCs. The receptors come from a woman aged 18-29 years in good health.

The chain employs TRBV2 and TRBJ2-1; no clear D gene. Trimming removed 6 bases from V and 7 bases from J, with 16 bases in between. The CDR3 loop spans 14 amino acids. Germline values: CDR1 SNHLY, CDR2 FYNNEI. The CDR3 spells CASSKERTGNEQFF. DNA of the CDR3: TGTGCCAGCAGCAAGGAGCGTACTGGGAATGAGCAGTTCTTC.

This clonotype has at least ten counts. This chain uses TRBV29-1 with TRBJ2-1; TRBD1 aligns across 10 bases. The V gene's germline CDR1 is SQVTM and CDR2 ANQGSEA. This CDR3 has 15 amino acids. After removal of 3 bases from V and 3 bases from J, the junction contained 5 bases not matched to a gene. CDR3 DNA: TGCAGCGTTGAGACAGGGGGCTTCCTCTACAATGAGCAGTTCTTC. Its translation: CSVETGGFLYNEQFF.

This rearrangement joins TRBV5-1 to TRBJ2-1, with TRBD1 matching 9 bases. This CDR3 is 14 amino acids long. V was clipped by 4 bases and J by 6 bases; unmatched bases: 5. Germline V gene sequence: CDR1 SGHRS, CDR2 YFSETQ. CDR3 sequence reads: CASSGGQGGNEQFF. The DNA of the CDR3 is TGCGCCAGCAGCGGGGGACAGGGCGGCAATGAGCAGTTCTTC.

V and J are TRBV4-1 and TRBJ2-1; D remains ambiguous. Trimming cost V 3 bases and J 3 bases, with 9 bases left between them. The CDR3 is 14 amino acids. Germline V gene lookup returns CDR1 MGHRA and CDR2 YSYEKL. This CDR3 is CASSHGNSYNEQFF. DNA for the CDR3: TGCGCCAGCAGCCATGGTAATAGCTACAATGAGCAGTTCTTC.

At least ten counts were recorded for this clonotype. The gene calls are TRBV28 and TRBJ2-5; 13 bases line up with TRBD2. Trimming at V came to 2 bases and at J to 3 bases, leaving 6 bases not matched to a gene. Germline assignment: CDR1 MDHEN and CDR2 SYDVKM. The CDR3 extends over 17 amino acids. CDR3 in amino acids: CASSLRGLAGMEETQYF. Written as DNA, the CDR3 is TGTGCCAGCAGTTTACGGGGACTAGCGGGGATGGAAGAGACCCAGTACTTC.

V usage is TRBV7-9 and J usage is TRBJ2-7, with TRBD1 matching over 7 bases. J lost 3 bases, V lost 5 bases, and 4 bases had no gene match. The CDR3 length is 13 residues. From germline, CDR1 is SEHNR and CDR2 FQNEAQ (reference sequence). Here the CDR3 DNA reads TGTGCCAGCAGCCGGGACAGCCTCTACGAGCAGTACTTC. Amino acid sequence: CASSRDSLYEQYF.

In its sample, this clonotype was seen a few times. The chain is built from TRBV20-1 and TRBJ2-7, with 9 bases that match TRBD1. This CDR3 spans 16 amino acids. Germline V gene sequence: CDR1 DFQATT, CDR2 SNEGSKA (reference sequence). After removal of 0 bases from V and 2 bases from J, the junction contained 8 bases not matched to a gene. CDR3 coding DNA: TGCAGTGCTAGAGATTTACAGGGGGCTTTTACCTACGAGCAGTACTTC. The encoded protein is CSARDLQGAFTYEQYF.

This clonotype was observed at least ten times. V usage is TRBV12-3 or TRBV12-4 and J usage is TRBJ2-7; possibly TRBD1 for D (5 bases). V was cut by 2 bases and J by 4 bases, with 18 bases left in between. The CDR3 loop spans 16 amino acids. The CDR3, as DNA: TGTGCCAGCAGTTTAAACCAGGGAAGTAGGAGATACGAGCAGTACTTC. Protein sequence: CASSLNQGSRRYEQYF.

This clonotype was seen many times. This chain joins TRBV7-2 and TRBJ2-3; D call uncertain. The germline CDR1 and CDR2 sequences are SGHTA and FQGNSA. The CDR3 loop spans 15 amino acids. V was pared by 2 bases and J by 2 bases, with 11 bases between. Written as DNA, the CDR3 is TGTGCCAGCAGCTTATCGGCCAGGAACACAGATACGCAGTATTTT. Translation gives CASSLSARNTDTQYF.

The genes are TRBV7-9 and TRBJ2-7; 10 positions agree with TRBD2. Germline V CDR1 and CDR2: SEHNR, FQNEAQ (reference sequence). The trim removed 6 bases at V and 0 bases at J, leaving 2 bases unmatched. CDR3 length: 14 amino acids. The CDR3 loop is CASRPSGGSYEQYF. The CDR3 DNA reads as TGTGCCAGCAGACCTAGCGGGGGCTCCTACGAGCAGTACTTC.

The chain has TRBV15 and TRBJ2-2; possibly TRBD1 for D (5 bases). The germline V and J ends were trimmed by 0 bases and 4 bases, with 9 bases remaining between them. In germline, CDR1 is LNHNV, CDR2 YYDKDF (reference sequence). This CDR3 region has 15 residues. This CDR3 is CATSRDLGLTGELFF. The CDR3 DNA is TGTGCCACCAGCAGAGATTTGGGGCTCACCGGGGAGCTGTTTTTT.

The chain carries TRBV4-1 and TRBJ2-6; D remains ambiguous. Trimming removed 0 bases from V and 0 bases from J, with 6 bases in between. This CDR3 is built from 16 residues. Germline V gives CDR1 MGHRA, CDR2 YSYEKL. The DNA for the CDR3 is TGCGCCAGCAGCCAAGAGCCGGGCTCTGGGGCCAACGTCCTGACTTTC. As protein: CASSQEPGSGANVLTF.

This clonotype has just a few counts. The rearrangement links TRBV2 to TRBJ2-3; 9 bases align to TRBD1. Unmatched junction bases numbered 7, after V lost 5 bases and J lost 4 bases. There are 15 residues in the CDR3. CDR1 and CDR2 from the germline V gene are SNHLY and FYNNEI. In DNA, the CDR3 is TGTGCCAGCAGTTTGACCGGGACAGGGCCAGATACGCAGTATTTT. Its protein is CASSLTGTGPDTQYF.

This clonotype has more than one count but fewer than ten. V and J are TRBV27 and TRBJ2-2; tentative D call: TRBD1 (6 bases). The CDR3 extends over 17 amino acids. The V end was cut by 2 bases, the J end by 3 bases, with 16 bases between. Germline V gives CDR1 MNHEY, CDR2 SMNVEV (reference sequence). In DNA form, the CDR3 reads TGTGCCAGCAGTTTAGATGCCCTGAGGGGGTACACCGGGGAGCTGTTTTTT. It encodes CASSLDALRGYTGELFF.

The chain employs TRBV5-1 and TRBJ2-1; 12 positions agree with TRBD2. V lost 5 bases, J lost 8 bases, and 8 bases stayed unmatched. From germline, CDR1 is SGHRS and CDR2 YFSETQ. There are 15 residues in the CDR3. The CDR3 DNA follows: TGCGCCAGCAGGACTAGCGGGAGATGGGGGCATGAGCAGTTCTTC. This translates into CASRTSGRWGHEQFF.

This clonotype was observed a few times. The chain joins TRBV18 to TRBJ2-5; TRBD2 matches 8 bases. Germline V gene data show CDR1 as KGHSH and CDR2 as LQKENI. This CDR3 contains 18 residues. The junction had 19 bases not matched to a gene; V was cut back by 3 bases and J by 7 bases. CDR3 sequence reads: CASSPLGSGGHPQRTQYF. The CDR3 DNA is TGTGCCAGCTCACCCCTCGGGAGCGGGGGACACCCCCAACGGACCCAGTACTTC.

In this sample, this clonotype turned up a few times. CDR3 nucleotide sequence: TGTGCCTCCCGGGACAATGAAAACACTGAAGCTTTCTTT. It is translated as CASRDNENTEAFF. The genes are TRBV6-1 and TRBJ1-1; tentatively, D is TRBD1 (6 bases). CDR3 length: 13 residues. Germline V gene lookup returns CDR1 MNHNS and CDR2 SASEGT. V lost 11 bases, J lost 2 bases, and 15 bases lay in between.

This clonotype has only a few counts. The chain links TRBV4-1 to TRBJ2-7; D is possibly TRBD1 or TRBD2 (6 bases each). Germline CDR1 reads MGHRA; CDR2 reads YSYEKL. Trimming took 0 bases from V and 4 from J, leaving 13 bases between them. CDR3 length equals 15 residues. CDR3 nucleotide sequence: TGCGCCAGCAGCCAAGATAAAGGGGGGATTTACGAGCAGTACTTC. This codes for CASSQDKGGIYEQYF.

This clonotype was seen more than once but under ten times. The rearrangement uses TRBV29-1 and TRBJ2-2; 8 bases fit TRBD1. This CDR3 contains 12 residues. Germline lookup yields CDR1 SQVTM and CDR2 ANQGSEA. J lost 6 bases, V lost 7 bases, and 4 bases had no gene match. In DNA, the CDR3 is TGCAGCGGCAGGGGGCACCCCGGGGAGCTGTTTTTT. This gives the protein CSGRGHPGELFF.

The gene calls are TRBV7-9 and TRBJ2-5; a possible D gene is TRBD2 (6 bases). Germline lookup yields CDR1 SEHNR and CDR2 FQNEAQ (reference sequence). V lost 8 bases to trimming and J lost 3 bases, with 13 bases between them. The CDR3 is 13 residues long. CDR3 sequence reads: CASVPGGKETQYF. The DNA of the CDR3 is TGTGCCAGCGTACCCGGGGGAAAAGAGACCCAGTACTTC.

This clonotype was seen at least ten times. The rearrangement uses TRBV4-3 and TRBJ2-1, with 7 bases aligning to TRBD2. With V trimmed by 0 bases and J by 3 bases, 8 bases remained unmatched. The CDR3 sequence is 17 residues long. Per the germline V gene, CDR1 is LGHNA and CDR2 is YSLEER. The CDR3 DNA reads TGCGCCAGCAGCCAAGATTGGCTAGCGGAGCTCTACAATGAGCAGTTCTTC. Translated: CASSQDWLAELYNEQFF.

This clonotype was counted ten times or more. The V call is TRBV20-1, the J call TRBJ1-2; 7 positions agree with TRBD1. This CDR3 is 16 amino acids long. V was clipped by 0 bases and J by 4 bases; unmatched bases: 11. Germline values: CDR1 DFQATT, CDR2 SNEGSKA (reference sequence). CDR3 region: CSARDQTGSLSYGYTF. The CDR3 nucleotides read TGCAGTGCTAGAGATCAGACAGGGTCTCTTTCCTATGGCTACACCTTC.

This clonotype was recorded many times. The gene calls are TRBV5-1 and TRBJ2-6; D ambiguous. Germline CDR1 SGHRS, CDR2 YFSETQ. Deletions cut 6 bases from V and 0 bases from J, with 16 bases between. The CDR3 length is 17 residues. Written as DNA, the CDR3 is TGCGCCAGCACCGTTAACGCGGCACTCTCTGGGGCCAACGTCCTGACTTTC. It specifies CASTVNAALSGANVLTF.

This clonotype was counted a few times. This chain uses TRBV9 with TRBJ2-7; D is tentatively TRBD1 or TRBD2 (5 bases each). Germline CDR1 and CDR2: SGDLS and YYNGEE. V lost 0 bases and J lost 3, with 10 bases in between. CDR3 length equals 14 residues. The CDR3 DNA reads TGTGCCAGCAGCGTAGGGGGACCCAACTACGAGCAGTACTTC. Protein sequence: CASSVGGPNYEQYF. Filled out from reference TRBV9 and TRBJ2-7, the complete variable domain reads DSGVTQTPKHLITATGQRVTLRCSPRSGDLSVYWYQQSLDQGLQFLIQYYNGEERAKGNILERFSAQQFPDLHSELNLSSLELGDSALYFCASSVGGPNYEQYFGPGTRLTVT.

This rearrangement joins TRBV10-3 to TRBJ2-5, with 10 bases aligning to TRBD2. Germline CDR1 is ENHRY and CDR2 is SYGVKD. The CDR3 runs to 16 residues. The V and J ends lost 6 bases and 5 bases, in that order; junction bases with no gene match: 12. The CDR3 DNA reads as TGTGCCATCAGACAGACCGGGACTAGCGAACGCGAGACCCAGTACTTC. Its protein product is CAIRQTGTSERETQYF.

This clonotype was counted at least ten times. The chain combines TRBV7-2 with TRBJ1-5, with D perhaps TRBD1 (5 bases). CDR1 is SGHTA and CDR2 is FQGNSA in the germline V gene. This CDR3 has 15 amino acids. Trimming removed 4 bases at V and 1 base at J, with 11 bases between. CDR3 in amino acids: CASSSTGVSNQPQHF. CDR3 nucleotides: TGTGCCAGCAGCTCAACGGGGGTGAGCAATCAGCCCCAGCATTTT.

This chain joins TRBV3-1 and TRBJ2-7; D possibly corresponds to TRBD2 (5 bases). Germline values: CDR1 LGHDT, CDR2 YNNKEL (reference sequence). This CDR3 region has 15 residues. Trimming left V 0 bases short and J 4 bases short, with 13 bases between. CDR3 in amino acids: CASSQDAWESYEQYF. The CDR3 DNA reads TGTGCCAGCAGCCAAGATGCGTGGGAGTCGTACGAGCAGTACTTC.

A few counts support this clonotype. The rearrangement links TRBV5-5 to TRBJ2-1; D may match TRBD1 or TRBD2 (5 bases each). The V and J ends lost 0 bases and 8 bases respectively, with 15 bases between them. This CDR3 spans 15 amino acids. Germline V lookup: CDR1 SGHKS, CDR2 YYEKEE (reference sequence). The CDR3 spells CASSLGYPEGHEQFF. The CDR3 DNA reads TGTGCCAGCAGCTTGGGGTACCCCGAGGGGCATGAGCAGTTCTTC.